This T cell receptor (beta chain) appears in the sequencing data of a study of blood T cell repertoires in COVID-19. Participants were placed into cohorts based on the clinical history they reported. The germline gives CDR1 MRHNA, CDR2 SNTAGT. The CDR3 runs 14 residues. J gave up 6 bases and V 6 bases, and 3 bases lay outside the gene matches. The data were produced by immunoSEQ multiplex PCR, yet TCRdb's version contains in-frame clones alone and is incomplete. The profile shows fewer than 400,000 clones, approximately 90% of them singletons. The V and J genes are TRBV6-4 and TRBJ1-6; 9 bases are shared with TRBD1. Sequenced: PBMCs or T cells enriched from blood (not recorded which). The origin of this receptor is a young woman who had recovered from COVID-19. The chain's CDR3 is CASSPGQGNSPLHF. The CDR3 nucleotides read TGTGCCAGCAGCCCGGGACAGGGTAATTCACCCCTCCACTTT.